The sample holds many counts of the clone carrying this TCR beta chain. What it binds is unknown. The germline V gene has CDR1 MGHDK and CDR2 SYGVNS. The CDR3 loop spans 14 amino acids. Trimming took 4 bases from V and 7 from J; bases not matched to a gene: 4. The data derive from a study of T cells in Graves' hyperthyroidism and ophthalmopathy. Background on the study: Upon initial diagnosis and before any treatment, peripheral blood was collected.

The hyperthyroidism patients had all been newly diagnosed, and their disease duration was under 2 months. Their ages ranged from 18 to 65 years. Initially, at the first diagnosis of hyperthyroidism and before any ophthalmopathy symptoms, blood was sampled. General observations from the study: Ophthalmopathy was identified by the model a median about 6.8 months ahead of onset.

Amplified regions were TCR beta CDR3 sequences from RNA transcripts. The TCR CDR3 first-round RT-PCR relied on the HTBI primer set. Using its own MiXCR run on the multiplex PCR reads, TCRdb lists one record per CDR3 protein. The sample contains under 300,000 distinct CDR3 sequences, less than 30% of which appear only once. The TCR originated in a man in his forties with Graves' hyperthyroidism that later progressed to Graves' ophthalmopathy. J is TRBJ1-5 and V is TRBV25-1, with TRBD1 identical over 10 bases. The source material was blood. DNA for the CDR3: TGTGCCAGCAGTGCGACAGGGGGCTCACAGCCCCAGCATTTT. This translates into CASSATGGSQPQHF.